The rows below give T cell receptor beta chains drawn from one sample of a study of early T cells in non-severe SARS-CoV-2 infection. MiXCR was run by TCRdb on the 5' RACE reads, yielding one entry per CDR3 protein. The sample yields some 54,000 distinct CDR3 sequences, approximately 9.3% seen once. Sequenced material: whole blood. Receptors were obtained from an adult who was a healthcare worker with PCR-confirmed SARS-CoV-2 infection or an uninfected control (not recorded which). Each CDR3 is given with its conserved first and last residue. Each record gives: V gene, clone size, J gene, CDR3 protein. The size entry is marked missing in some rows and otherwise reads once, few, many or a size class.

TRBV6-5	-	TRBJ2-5	CASSAGTAQETQYF
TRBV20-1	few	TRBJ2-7	CSASRDRGYEQYF
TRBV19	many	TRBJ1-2	CASSMRSNYGYTF
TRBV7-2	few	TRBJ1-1	CASSFRGPTEVFF
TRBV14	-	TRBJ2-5	CASSRGSETQYF
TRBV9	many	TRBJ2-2	CASSVVGAANTGELFF
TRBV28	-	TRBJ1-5	CASSGAQGRDNQPQHF
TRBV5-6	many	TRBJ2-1	CASSLWWDGGPNEQFF
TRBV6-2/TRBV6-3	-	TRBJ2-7	CASSYSLKSGTGVFGTYEQYF
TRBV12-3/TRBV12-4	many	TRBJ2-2	CASSFWRQRALTGELFF
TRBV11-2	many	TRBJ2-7	CASSSPGTSGGTYEQYF
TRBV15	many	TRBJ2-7	CATSKTSGMGEQYF
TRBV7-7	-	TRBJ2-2	CASSSPGLAGGPLNTGELFF
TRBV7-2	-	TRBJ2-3	CASTLGRSDTQYF
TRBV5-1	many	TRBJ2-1	CASSLGLAGGLAYNEQFF
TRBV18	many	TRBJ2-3	CASSHDRESSQYF
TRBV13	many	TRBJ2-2	CASSAGAGELFF
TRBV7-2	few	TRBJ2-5	CASSTGTSGRRETQYF
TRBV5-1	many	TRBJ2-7	CASSLVGSGNNEQYF
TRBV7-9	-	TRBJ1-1	CAGTLEDGAEAFF
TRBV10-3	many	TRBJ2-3	CAISERKLAGMTDTQYF
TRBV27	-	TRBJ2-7	CASSFPSRKNYEQYF
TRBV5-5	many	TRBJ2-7	CASSGTPGHEQYF
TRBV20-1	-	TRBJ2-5	CSALRDPEETQYF
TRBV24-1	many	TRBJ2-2	CATSGPSNTGELFF
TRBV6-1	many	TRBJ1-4	CASSTRTDLAEKLFF